The T cell receptor beta chain described here comes from a study of control samples from healthy donors and cancer patients. TCRdb's table, derived via immunoSEQ multiplex PCR, lists solely in-frame clones and lacks some. Seen here are over 150,000 clones, around 94% observed once, and the top ten hold around 1.5%. Germline CDR1 and CDR2: MNHEY and SVGAGI. The CDR3 totals 12 residues. V lost 2 bases and J lost 4, with 3 bases in between. The gene calls are TRBV6-5 and TRBJ2-1, with D unclear. The clonotype originates from a young woman in good health. Sequencing was carried out using blood. The CDR3 reads CASSYGYNEQFF. The CDR3 coding sequence is TGTGCCAGCAGTTACGGATACAATGAGCAGTTCTTC.